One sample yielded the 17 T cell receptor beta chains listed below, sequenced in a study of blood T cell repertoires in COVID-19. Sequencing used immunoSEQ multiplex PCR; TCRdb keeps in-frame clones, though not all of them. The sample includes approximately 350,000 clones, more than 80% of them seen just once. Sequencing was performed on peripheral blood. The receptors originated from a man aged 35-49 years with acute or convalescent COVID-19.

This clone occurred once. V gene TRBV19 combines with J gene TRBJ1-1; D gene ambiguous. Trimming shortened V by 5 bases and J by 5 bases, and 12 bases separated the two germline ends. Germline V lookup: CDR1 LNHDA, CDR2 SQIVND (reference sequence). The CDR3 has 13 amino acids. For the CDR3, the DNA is TGTGCCAGTAGTCCCCCCACGCAGACTGAAGCTTTCTTT. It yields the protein CASSPPTQTEAFF.

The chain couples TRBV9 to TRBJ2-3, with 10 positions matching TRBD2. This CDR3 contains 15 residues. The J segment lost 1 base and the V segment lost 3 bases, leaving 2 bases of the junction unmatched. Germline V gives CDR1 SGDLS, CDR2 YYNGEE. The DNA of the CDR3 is TGTGCCAGCAGCGCCGGACTAGCGGGCACAGATACGCAGTATTTT. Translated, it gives CASSAGLAGTDTQYF. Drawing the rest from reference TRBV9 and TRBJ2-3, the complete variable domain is DSGVTQTPKHLITATGQRVTLRCSPRSGDLSVYWYQQSLDQGLQFLIQYYNGEERAKGNILERFSAQQFPDLHSELNLSSLELGDSALYFCASSAGLAGTDTQYFGPGTRLTVL.

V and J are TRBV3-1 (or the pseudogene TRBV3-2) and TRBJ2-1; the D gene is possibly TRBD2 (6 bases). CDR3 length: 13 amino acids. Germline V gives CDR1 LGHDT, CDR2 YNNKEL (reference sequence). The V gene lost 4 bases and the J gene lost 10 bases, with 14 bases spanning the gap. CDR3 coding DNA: TGTGCCAGCAGCCTGAGACTAGTTGGGGAGCAGTTCTTC. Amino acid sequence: CASSLRLVGEQFF.

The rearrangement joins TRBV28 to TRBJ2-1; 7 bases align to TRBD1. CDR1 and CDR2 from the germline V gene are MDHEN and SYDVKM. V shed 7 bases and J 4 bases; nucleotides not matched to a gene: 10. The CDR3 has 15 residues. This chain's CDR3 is CASNSGTAIYNEQFF. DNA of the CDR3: TGTGCCAGCAACTCCGGGACAGCCATTTACAATGAGCAGTTCTTC. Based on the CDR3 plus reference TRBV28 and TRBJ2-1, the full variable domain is DVKVTQSSRYLVKRTGEKVFLECVQDMDHENMFWYRQDPGLGLRLIYFSYDVKMKEKGDIPEGYSVSREKKERFSLILESASTNQTSMYLCASNSGTAIYNEQFFGPGTRLTVL.

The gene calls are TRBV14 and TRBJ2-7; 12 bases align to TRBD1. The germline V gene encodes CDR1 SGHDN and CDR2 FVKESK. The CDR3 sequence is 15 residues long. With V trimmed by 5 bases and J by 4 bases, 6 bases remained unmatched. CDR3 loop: CASSVGTGGGYEQYF. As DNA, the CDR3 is TGTGCCAGCAGCGTCGGGACAGGGGGCGGGTACGAGCAGTACTTC.

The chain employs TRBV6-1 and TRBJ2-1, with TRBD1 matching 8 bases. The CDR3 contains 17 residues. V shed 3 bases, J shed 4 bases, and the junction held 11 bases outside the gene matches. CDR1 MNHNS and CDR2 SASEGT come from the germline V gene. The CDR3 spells CASSDNVGGQAYNEQFF. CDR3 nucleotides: TGTGCCAGCAGTGATAACGTTGGGGGACAGGCGTACAATGAGCAGTTCTTC.

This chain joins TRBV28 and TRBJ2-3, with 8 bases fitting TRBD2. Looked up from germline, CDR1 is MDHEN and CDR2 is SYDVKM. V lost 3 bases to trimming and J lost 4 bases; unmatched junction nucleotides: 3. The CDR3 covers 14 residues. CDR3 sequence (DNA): TGTGCCAGCAGTTTTCCGGGAGGGGCAGATACGCAGTATTTT. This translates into CASSFPGGADTQYF.

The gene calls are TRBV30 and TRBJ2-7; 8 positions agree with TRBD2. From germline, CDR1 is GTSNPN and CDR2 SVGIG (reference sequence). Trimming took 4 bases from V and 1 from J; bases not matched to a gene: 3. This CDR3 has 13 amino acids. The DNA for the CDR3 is TGTGCCTGGACCTCTAGCGGGTCCTACGAGCAGTACTTC. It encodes CAWTSSGSYEQYF.

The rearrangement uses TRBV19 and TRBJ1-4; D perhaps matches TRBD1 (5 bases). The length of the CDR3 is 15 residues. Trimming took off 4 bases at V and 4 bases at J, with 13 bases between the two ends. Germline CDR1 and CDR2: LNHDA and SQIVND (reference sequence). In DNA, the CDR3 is TGTGCCAGTAGTACAACAGGTACAAATAATGAAAAACTGTTTTTT. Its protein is CASSTTGTNNEKLFF.

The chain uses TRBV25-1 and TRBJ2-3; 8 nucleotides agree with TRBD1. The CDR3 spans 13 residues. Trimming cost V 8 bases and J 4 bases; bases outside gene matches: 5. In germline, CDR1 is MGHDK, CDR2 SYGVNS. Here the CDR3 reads CASGTGASDTQYF. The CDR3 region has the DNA TGTGCCAGCGGGACAGGAGCCTCAGATACGCAGTATTTT.

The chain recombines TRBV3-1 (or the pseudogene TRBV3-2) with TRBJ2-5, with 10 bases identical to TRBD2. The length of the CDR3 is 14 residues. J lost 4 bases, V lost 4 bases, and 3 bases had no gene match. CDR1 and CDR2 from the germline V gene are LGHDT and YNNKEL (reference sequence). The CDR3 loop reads CASSPLAGVETQYF. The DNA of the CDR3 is TGTGCCAGCAGCCCCCTAGCGGGAGTAGAGACCCAGTACTTC.

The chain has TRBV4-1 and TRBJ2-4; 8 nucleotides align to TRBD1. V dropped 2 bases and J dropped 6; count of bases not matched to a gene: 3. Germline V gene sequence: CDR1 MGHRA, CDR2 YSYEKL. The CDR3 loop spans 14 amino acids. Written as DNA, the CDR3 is TGCGCCAGCAGCCAACGGACAGGGTCAAACATTCAGTACTTC. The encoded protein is CASSQRTGSNIQYF.

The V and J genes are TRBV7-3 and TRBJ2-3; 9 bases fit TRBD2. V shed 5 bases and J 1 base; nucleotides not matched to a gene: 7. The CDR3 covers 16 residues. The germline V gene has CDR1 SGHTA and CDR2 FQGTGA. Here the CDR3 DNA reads TGTGCCAGCAGCCCCGTCGCTAGCGGGGGCACAGATACGCAGTATTTT. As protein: CASSPVASGGTDTQYF.

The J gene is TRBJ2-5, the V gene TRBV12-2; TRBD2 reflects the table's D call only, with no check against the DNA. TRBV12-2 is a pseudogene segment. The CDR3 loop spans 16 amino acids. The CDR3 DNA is TGTGCAAGTCGCCCGAGACTAGCGGGTGGACAAGAGACCCAGTACTTC. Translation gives CASRPRLAGGQETQYF.

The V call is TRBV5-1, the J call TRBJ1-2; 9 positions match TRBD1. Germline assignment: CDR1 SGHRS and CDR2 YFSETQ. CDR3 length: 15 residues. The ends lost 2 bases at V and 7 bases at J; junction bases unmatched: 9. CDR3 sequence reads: CASSLDRGYLSGYTF. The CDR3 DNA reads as TGCGCCAGCAGCTTAGACAGGGGGTATCTTAGTGGCTACACCTTC.

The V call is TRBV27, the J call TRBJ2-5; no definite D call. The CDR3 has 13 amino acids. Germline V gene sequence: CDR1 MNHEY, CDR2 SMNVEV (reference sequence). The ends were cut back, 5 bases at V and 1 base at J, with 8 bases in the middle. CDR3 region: CASSNSGQETQYF. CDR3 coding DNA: TGTGCCAGCAGTAATTCGGGCCAAGAGACCCAGTACTTC.

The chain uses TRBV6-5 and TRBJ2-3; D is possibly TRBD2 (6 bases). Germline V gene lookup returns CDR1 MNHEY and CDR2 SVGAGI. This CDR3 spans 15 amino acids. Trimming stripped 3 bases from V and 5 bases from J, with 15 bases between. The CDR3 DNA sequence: TGTGCCAGCAGTTATTACGCGGGAATGGGAGATACGCAGTATTTT. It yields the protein CASSYYAGMGDTQYF.